The 6 T cell receptor beta chains given below trace back to one sample, sequenced in a study of cytomegalovirus exposure and HLA in healthy donors. Both 60 Vbeta primers and 13 Jbeta primers went into the PCR. The data were produced by immunoSEQ multiplex PCR, yet TCRdb's version contains in-frame clones alone and is incomplete. The profile covers a few hundred thousand clones, with roughly 70% appearing a single time and about 2.1% taken by the ten largest. Material for sequencing was PBMCs. These receptors originate from a female donor in good health and CMV-seronegative.

The chain combines TRBV6-1 with TRBJ1-4, with TRBD1 as a possible D gene (5 bases). V shed 9 bases and J shed 8 bases, with 16 bases lying between them. CDR1 and CDR2 from the germline V gene are MNHNS and SASEGT. CDR3 length: 13 amino acids. This CDR3 is CASSPGTGEKLFF. CDR3 in DNA: TGTGCCAGTTCCCCAGGGACTGGCGAAAAACTGTTTTTT.

This sequence joins TRBV7-2 and TRBJ1-1, with D perhaps TRBD1 (5 bases). The V gene lost 7 bases and the J gene lost 5 bases, with 17 bases spanning the gap. The CDR3 is made up of 14 amino acids. The germline CDR1 and CDR2 sequences are SGHTA and FQGNSA. As DNA, the CDR3 is TGTGCCAGCACCCAGCCCGTAACAGGAACTGAAGCTTTCTTT. Amino acids: CASTQPVTGTEAFF.

This chain joins TRBV7-9 and TRBJ1-2, with a tentative D call TRBD1 (6 bases). The CDR3 runs to 15 residues. Germline V lookup: CDR1 SEHNR, CDR2 FQNEAQ (reference sequence). V lost 5 bases and J lost 4, with 17 bases in between. CDR3 amino acids: CASSPGRGRGYGYTF. The CDR3, as DNA: TGTGCCAGCAGCCCAGGGCGGGGGCGCGGCTATGGCTACACCTTC.

The chain is built from TRBV18 and TRBJ2-7; D is perhaps TRBD2 (5 bases). Trimming stripped 3 bases from V and 4 bases from J, with 10 bases between. The CDR3 runs to 13 residues. From germline, CDR1 is KGHSH and CDR2 LQKENI. The chain's CDR3 is CASSPVGEYEQYF. DNA of the CDR3: TGTGCCAGCTCACCGGTGGGAGAGTACGAGCAGTACTTC.

This chain uses TRBV4-1 with TRBJ1-3; D uncertain. Trimming left V 3 bases short and J 2 bases short, with 14 bases between. Germline CDR1 reads MGHRA; CDR2 reads YSYEKL. The CDR3 sequence is 16 residues long. The CDR3 DNA reads TGCGCCAGCAGCCAGGGGAGTACGCTTCCTGGAAACACCATATATTTT. It encodes CASSQGSTLPGNTIYF.

The genes are TRBV5-5 and TRBJ2-2, with 9 bases matching TRBD2. Per the germline V gene, CDR1 is SGHKS and CDR2 is YYEKEE (reference sequence). Losses at the gene ends were 2 bases for V and 6 bases for J; bases not matched to a gene: 11. This CDR3 region has 17 residues. CDR3 bases: TGTGCCAGCAGCTTATGGCCTAGCGGGGTCGTGTCCGGGGAGCTGTTTTTT. Translation gives CASSLWPSGVVSGELFF.